Listed here are 9 T cell receptor beta chains from one sample, sequenced in a study of metastatic and nonmetastatic thyroid tumors. All patients were untreated before thyroid surgery. TCRdb reassembled clones from the PCR reads with MiXCR. Seen here are roughly 71,000 clones, 18% observed once, and the top ten hold roughly 13%. Sequencing was done on a sample of blood. Source of these receptors: a female donor with papillary thyroid cancer or a benign thyroid nodule (not recorded which). Some clones in this sample may be carry-over from other donors' samples.

This clone was counted ten times or more. This rearrangement joins TRBV7-2 to TRBJ2-7; D may match TRBD1 or TRBD2 (5 bases each). This CDR3 spans 14 amino acids. Deletions cut 5 bases from V and 4 bases from J, with 15 bases between. Germline assignment: CDR1 SGHTA and CDR2 FQGNSA. DNA for the CDR3: TGTGCCAGCAGCCCCACCGGGACCTCTTACGAGCAGTACTTC. Its translation is CASSPTGTSYEQYF.

This clone has more than one count but fewer than ten. V gene TRBV10-1 combines with J gene TRBJ2-1; TRBD1 matches at 10 bases. The germline V gene encodes CDR1 WNHNN and CDR2 SYGVQD (reference sequence). V shed 8 bases and J 7 bases; nucleotides not matched to a gene: 11. The CDR3 is 15 amino acids. The CDR3 region is CASDCDRGPENEQFF. CDR3 nucleotides: TGCGCCAGCGATTGCGACAGGGGGCCGGAGAATGAGCAGTTCTTC.

The table lists this clone with many counts. The chain uses TRBV3-1 and TRBJ2-3, with TRBD2 matching 13 bases. Germline V gene sequence: CDR1 LGHDT, CDR2 YNNKEL (reference sequence). V trimming: 0 bases; J trimming: 2 bases; junction bases outside the gene matches: 8. This CDR3 has 19 residues. CDR3: CASSQDGLAGVSNTDTQYF. The CDR3 bases are TGTGCCAGCAGCCAAGACGGACTAGCGGGAGTATCCAACACAGATACGCAGTATTTT.

This clone was counted ten times or more. This rearrangement joins TRBV15 to TRBJ2-7, with D maybe TRBD2 (6 bases). Trimming removed 6 bases from V and 6 bases from J, with 18 bases in between. The germline gives CDR1 LNHNV, CDR2 YYDKDF (reference sequence). This CDR3 region has 14 residues. This CDR3 is CATSSVGTGSEQYF. The CDR3 region has the DNA TGTGCCACCAGTAGCGTTGGGACTGGTAGCGAGCAGTACTTC.

This clone was seen repeatedly, ten times or more. The J gene is TRBJ2-7, the V gene TRBV6-5; TRBD2 matches at 12 bases. Germline V gene lookup returns CDR1 MNHEY and CDR2 SVGAGI. The CDR3 loop spans 15 amino acids. J was trimmed by 3 bases and V by 0 bases; bases with no gene match: 0. The chain's CDR3 is CASSYSTSGSYEQYF. CDR3 bases: TGTGCCAGCAGTTACTCGACTAGCGGGAGCTACGAGCAGTACTTC.

The chain is built from TRBV19 and TRBJ2-7; D remains ambiguous. Between the trimmed V and J ends, which lost 7 bases and 2 bases, there was a span of 21 bases. The CDR3 extends over 16 amino acids. Per the germline V gene, CDR1 is LNHDA and CDR2 is SQIVND (reference sequence). The CDR3 sequence is CASTGTDGPQPYEQYF. The CDR3 DNA sequence: TGTGCCAGTACCGGAACAGACGGCCCCCAACCCTACGAGCAGTACTTC.

This clone was counted many times. The chain is built from TRBV29-1 and TRBJ1-2; 9 bases agree with TRBD1. With 7 bases clipped from V and 8 bases from J, the junction kept 8 bases outside the gene matches. The V gene's germline CDR1 is SQVTM and CDR2 ANQGSEA. There are 12 residues in the CDR3. The DNA for the CDR3 is TGCAGCGCCCGCGACAGGGGGGGAGGCTACACCTTC. This translates into CSARDRGGGYTF.

This chain uses TRBV5-5 with TRBJ2-5, with 8 bases aligning to TRBD2. The ends lost 1 base at V and 2 bases at J; junction bases unmatched: 7. Germline loops: CDR1 SGHKS, CDR2 YYEKEE (reference sequence). This CDR3 spans 16 amino acids. The DNA for the CDR3 is TGTGCCAGCAGCTTGCGGCCACTAGCGGTGCAAGAGACCCAGTACTTC. Translated: CASSLRPLAVQETQYF. The full variable domain, in which reference TRBV5-5 and TRBJ2-5 provide the parts outside the CDR3, is DAGVTQSPTHLIKTRGQQVTLRCSPISGHKSVSWYQQVLGQGPQFIFQYYEKEERGRGNFPDRFSARQFPNYSSELNVNALLLGDSALYLCASSLRPLAVQETQYFGPGTRLLVL.

This clone was found a few times. The gene calls are TRBV4-1 and TRBJ2-3; D ambiguous. CDR1 is MGHRA and CDR2 is YSYEKL in the germline V gene. The CDR3 has 14 amino acids. The V gene lost 1 base and the J gene lost 5 bases, with 10 bases spanning the gap. The CDR3 spells CASSQGVPGDTQYF. Here the CDR3 DNA reads TGCGCCAGCAGCCAAGGGGTGCCCGGAGATACGCAGTATTTT.